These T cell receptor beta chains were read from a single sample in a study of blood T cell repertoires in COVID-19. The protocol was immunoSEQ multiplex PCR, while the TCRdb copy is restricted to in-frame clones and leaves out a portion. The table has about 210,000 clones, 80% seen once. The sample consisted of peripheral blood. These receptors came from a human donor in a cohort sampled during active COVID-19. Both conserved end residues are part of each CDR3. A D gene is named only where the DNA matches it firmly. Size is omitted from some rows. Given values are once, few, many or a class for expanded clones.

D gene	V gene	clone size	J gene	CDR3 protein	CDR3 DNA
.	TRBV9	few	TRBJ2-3	CASNSGYFTDTQYF	TGTGCCAGCAATAGCGGCTATTTCACAGATACGCAGTATTTT
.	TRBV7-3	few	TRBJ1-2	CASSLQGNGYTF	TGTGCCAGCAGCTTACAGGGTAATGGCTACACCTTC
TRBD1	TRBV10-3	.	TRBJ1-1	CAISRQGTTNTEAFF	TGTGCCATCAGTAGACAGGGCACAACGAACACTGAAGCTTTCTTT
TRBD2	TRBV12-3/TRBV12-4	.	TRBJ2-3	CASGSTSGGFF	TGTGCCAGCGGGAGTACTAGCGGGGGGTTTTTT
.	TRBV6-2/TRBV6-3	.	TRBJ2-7	CASSYVSWAAHEQYF	TGTGCCAGCAGTTACGTGTCGTGGGCCGCCCACGAGCAGTACTTC
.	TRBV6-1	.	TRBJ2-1	CASSEYRDEQFF	TGTGCCAGCAGTGAGTATCGTGATGAGCAGTTCTTC
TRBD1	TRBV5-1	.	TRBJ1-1	CASSLTGGNTEAFF	TGCGCCAGCAGCTTGACAGGGGGGAACACTGAAGCTTTCTTT
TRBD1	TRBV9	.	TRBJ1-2	CASSVAIRQGFGYTF	TGTGCCAGCAGCGTAGCCATTCGACAGGGGTTTGGCTACACCTTC
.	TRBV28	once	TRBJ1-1	CASSFATGIGEAFF	TGTGCCAGCAGTTTTGCTACGGGGATCGGTGAAGCTTTCTTT
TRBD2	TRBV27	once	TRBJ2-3	CASRAGGPSTQYF	TGTGCCAGCAGAGCGGGGGGGCCAAGTACGCAGTATTTT
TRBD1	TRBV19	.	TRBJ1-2	CASNDRGYGYTF	TGTGCCAGTAACGACAGGGGCTATGGCTACACCTTC
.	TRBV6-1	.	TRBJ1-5	CASSDWGLRKNQPQHF	TGTGCCAGCAGTGATTGGGGACTGAGGAAAAATCAGCCCCAGCATTTT
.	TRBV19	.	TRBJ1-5	CASSMRGSNQPQHF	TGTGCCAGTAGCATGCGGGGTAGCAATCAGCCCCAGCATTTT
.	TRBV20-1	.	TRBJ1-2	CSARAGYGYTF	TGCAGTGCTCGCGCCGGCTATGGCTACACCTTC
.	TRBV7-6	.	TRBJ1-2	CASSLGRADRTTYGYTF	TGTGCCAGCAGCTTAGGCAGGGCCGACCGGACCACCTATGGCTACACCTTC
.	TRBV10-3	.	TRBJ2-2	CAITSPNTGELFF	TGTGCCATTACTAGTCCGAACACCGGGGAGCTGTTTTTT
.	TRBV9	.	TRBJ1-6	CASSPVQSSPLHF	TGTGCCAGCAGCCCCGTCCAGTCTTCACCCCTCCACTTT
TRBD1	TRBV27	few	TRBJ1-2	CASSPRQGARGYTF	TGTGCCAGCAGTCCAAGACAGGGGGCGAGGGGCTACACCTTC
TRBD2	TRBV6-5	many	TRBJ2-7	CASSYRAGGVSYEQYF	TGTGCCAGCAGTTACAGGGCGGGAGGTGTTTCCTACGAGCAGTACTTC
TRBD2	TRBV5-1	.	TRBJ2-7	CASSSGLAGLLYEQYF	TGCGCCAGCAGTTCCGGACTAGCAGGATTGCTTTACGAGCAGTACTTC
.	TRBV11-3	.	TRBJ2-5	CASSLGSGEETQYF	TGTGCCAGCAGCTTAGGGTCCGGGGAAGAGACCCAGTACTTC
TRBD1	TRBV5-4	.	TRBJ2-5	CASSPKPTGEQETQYF	TGTGCCAGCAGCCCGAAACCGACAGGGGAGCAAGAGACCCAGTACTTC
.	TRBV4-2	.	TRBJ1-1	CASSQEPQVNTEAFF	TGTGCCAGCAGCCAAGAGCCGCAGGTGAACACTGAAGCTTTCTTT
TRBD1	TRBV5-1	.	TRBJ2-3	CASTLGGADTQYF	TGCGCCAGCACATTAGGGGGCGCGGATACGCAGTATTTT
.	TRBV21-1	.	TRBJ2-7	CASTREGLVEYEQYF	TGTGCCAGCACCCGGGAGGGTCTGGTTGAGTACGAGCAGTACTTC
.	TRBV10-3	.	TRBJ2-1	CAIRAAERVGEQFF	TGTGCCATCAGAGCGGCCGAAAGGGTTGGTGAGCAGTTCTTC
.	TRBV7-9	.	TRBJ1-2	CASSFDTSYDGYTF	TGTGCCAGCAGCTTTGACACCTCCTACGATGGCTACACCTTC
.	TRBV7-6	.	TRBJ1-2	CASTPGGPGIYGYTF	TGTGCCAGCACCCCAGGAGGGCCAGGGATTTATGGCTACACCTTC
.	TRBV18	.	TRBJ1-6	CASSPPSRAYNSPLHF	TGTGCCAGCTCACCACCTTCGAGGGCATATAATTCACCCCTCCACTTT
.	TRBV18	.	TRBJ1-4	CASSPRSVGTENEKLFF	TGTGCCAGCTCACCACGTTCTGTGGGGACTGAGAATGAAAAACTGTTTTTT
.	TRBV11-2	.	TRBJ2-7	CASSRRYEQYF	TGTGCCAGCAGCCGCAGGTACGAGCAGTACTTC
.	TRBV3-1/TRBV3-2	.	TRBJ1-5	CASSQWTGDQPQHF	TGTGCCAGCAGCCAGTGGACTGGGGATCAGCCCCAGCATTTT
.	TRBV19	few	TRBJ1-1	CASSMPGGAFF	TGTGCCAGTAGTATGCCCGGGGGAGCTTTCTTT
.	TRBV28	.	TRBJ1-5	CASSLRQSNRPQHF	TGTGCCAGCAGTTTGCGACAGAGTAATCGGCCCCAGCATTTT
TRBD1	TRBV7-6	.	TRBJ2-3	CASSLAQVPGGGTDTQYF	TGTGCCAGCAGCTTAGCCCAAGTCCCAGGGGGCGGCACAGATACGCAGTATTTT
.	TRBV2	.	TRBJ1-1	CASSELSPGDTEAFF	TGTGCCAGCAGTGAACTCTCCCCAGGGGACACTGAAGCTTTCTTT
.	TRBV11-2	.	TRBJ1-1	CASSSTPGTEAFF	TGTGCCAGCAGCTCGACCCCGGGCACTGAAGCTTTCTTT
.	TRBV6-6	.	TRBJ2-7	CASSYPGGRGDEQYF	TGTGCCAGCAGTTACCCGGGTGGCAGGGGGGACGAGCAGTACTTC
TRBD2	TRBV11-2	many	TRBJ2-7	CASSLPSGPQDEQYF	TGTGCCAGCAGCCTTCCTAGCGGACCTCAGGACGAGCAGTACTTC
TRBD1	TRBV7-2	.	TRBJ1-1	CASSLTGGDTEAFF	TGTGCCAGCAGCTTGACAGGGGGTGACACTGAAGCTTTCTTT
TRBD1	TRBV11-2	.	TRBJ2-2	CASSWTGRNTGELFF	TGTGCCAGCAGCTGGACAGGGAGGAACACCGGGGAGCTGTTTTTT
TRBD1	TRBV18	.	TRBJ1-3	CASSTGGEAGNTIYF	TGTGCCAGCTCAACAGGGGGAGAGGCTGGAAACACCATATATTTT
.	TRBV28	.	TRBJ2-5	CASSSSDLQETQYF	TGTGCCAGCAGTTCCAGCGACCTACAAGAGACCCAGTACTTC
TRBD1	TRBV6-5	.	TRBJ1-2	CASRRQGAGYTF	TGTGCCAGCAGGCGACAGGGTGCGGGCTACACCTTC
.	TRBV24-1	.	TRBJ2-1	CATSVSGGNEQFF	TGTGCCACCAGTGTCTCCGGCGGTAATGAGCAGTTCTTC
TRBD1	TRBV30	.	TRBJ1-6	CAWGIQGTDNSPLHF	TGTGCCTGGGGGATACAGGGGACCGATAATTCACCCCTCCACTTT
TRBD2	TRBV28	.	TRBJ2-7	CASRSLAYEQYF	TGTGCCAGCAGGTCACTAGCGTACGAGCAGTACTTC
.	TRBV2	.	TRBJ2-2	CASKGVRNTGELFF	TGTGCCAGCAAAGGGGTTCGAAACACCGGGGAGCTGTTTTTT
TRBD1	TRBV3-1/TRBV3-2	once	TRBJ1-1	CASSPQGKTEAFF	TGTGCCAGCAGCCCACAGGGGAAAACTGAAGCTTTCTTT